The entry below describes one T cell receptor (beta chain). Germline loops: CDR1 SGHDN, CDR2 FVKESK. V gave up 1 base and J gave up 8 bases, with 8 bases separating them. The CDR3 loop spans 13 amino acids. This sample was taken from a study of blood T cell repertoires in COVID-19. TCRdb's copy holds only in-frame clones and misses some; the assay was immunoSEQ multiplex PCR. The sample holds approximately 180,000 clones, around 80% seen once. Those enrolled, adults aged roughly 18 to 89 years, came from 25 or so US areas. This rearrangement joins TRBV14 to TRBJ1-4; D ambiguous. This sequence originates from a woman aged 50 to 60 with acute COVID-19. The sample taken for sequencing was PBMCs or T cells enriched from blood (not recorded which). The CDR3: CASSQAMGEKLFF. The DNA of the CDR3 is TGTGCCAGCAGCCAAGCTATGGGCGAAAAACTGTTTTTT.